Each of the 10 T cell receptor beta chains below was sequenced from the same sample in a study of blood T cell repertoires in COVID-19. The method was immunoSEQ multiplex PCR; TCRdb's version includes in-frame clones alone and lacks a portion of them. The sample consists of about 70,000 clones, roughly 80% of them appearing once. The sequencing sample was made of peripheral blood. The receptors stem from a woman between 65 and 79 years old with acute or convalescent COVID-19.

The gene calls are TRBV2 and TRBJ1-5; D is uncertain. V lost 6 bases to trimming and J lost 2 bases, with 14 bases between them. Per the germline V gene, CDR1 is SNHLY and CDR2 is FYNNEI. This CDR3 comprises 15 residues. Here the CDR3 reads CASSSGGGGNQPQHF. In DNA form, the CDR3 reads TGTGCCAGCAGCTCCGGCGGCGGTGGCAATCAGCCCCAGCATTTT.

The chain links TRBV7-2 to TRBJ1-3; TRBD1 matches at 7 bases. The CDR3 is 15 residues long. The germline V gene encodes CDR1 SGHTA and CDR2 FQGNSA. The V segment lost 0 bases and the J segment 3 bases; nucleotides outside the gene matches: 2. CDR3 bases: TGTGCCAGCAGCTTAGCCTCAGGGGGTGGAAACACCATATATTTT. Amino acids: CASSLASGGGNTIYF.

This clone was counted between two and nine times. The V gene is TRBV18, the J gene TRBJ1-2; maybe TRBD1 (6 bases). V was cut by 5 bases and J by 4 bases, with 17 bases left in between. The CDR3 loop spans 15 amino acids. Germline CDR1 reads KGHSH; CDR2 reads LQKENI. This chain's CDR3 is CASSVQGQSGYGYTF. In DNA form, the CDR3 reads TGTGCCAGCTCAGTTCAGGGGCAGAGCGGCTATGGCTACACCTTC.

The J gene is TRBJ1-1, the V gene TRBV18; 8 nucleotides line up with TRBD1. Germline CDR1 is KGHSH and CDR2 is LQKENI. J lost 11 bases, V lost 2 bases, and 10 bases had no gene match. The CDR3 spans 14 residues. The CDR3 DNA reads TGTGCCAGCTCACCAGCGACAGGGGAACGGGCGGCTTTCTTT. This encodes CASSPATGERAAFF.

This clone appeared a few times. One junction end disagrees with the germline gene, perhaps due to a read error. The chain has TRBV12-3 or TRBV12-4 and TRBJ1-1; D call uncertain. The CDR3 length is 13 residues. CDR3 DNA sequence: TGTGCCAGCAGTCCCGGACTGAAGACTGAAGCTTTCTTT. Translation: CASSPGLKTEAFF.

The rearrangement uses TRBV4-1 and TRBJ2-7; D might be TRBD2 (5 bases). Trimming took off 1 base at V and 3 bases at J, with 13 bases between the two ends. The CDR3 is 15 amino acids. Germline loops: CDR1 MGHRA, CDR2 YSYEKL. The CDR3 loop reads CASSQGSSGGYEQYF. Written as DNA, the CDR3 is TGCGCCAGCAGCCAAGGTTCCAGCGGTGGCTACGAGCAGTACTTC.

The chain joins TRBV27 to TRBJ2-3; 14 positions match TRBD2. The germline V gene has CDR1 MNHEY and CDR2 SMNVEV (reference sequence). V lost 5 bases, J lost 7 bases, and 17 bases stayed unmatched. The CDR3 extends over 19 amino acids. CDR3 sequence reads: CASSKRQSGLAGGWHTQYF. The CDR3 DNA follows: TGTGCCAGCAGTAAACGGCAATCTGGACTAGCGGGAGGTTGGCATACGCAGTATTTT.

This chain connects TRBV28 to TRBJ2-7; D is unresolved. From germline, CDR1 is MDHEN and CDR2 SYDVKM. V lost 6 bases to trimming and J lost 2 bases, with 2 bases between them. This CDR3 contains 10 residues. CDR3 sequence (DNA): TGTGCCAGCAGCACCTACGAGCAGTACTTC. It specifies CASSTYEQYF. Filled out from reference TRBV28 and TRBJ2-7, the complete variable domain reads DVKVTQSSRYLVKRTGEKVFLECVQDMDHENMFWYRQDPGLGLRLIYFSYDVKMKEKGDIPEGYSVSREKKERFSLILESASTNQTSMYLCASSTYEQYFGPGTRLTVT.

CDR3 protein: CASSETRDSSYTF. CDR3 nucleotides: TGTGCCAGCAGTGAAACCCGGGACAGCAGCTACACCTTC. The chain couples TRBV6-1 to TRBJ1-2; 7 nucleotides align to TRBD1. The length of the CDR3 is 13 residues. Germline trimming cut 2 bases from V and 9 bases from J; bases unmatched to any gene: 6. The germline gives CDR1 MNHNS, CDR2 SASEGT.

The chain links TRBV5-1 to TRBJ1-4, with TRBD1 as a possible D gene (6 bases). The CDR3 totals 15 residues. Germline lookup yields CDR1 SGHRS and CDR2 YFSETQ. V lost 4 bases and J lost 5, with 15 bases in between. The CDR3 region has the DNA TGCGCCAGCAGCGCCTCGGGACAAACGAATGAAAAACTGTTTTTT. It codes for CASSASGQTNEKLFF.